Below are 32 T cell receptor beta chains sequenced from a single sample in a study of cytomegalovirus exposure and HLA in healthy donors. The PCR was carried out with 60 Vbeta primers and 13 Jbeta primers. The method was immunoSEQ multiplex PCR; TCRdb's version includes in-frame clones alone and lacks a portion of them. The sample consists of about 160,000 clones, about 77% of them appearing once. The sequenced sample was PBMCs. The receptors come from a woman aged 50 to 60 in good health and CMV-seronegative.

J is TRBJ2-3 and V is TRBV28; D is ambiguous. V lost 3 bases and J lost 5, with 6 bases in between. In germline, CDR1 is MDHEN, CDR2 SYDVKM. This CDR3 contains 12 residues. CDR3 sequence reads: CASSLFLDTQYF. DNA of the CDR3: TGTGCCAGCAGTTTGTTCTTAGATACGCAGTATTTT.

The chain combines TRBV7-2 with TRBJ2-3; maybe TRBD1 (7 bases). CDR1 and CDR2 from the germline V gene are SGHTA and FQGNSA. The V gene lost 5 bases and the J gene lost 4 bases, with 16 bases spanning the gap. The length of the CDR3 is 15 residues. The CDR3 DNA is TGTGCCAGCAGCCCCTGGGGGGACAGCTCAGATACGCAGTATTTT. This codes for CASSPWGDSSDTQYF.

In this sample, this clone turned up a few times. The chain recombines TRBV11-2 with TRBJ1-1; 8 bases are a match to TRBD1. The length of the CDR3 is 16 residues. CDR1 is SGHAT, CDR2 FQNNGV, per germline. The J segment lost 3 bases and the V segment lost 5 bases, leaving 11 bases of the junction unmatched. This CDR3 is CASSPIRGPFDTEAFF. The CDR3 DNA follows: TGTGCCAGCAGCCCGATCAGGGGGCCCTTCGACACTGAAGCTTTCTTT.

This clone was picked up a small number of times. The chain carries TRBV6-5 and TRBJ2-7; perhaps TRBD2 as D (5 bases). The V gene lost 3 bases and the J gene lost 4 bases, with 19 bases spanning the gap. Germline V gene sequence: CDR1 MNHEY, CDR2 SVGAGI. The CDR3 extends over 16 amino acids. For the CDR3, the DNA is TGTGCCAGCAGTTATGTCAGCGGCCACACGGAATACGAGCAGTACTTC. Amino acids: CASSYVSGHTEYEQYF.

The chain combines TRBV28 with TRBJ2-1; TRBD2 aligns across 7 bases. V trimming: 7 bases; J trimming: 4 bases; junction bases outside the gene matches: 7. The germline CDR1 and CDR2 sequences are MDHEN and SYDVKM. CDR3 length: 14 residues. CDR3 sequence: CASKRAGPYNEQFF. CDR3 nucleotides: TGTGCCAGCAAAAGAGCGGGGCCGTACAATGAGCAGTTCTTC.

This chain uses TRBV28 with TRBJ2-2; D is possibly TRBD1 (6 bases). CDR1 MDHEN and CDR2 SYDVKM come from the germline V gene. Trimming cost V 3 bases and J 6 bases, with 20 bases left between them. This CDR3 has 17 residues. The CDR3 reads CASSFLGGIGSAGELFF. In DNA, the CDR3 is TGTGCCAGCAGTTTCTTAGGGGGTATCGGGTCCGCCGGGGAGCTGTTTTTT.

DNA of the CDR3: TGTGCCAGCAGTGCCGCCTTGGGACAGAATTATGGCTACACCTTC. Translating gives CASSAALGQNYGYTF. The rearrangement uses TRBV28 and TRBJ1-2, with 7 bases identical to TRBD1. J lost 5 bases, V lost 5 bases, and 11 bases had no gene match. The CDR3 covers 15 residues. The germline V gene encodes CDR1 MDHEN and CDR2 SYDVKM.

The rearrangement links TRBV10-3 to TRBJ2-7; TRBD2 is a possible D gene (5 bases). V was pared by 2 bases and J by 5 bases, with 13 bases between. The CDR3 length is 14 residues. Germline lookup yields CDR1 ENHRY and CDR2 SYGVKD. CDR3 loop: CAISELPRGDEQYF. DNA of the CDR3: TGTGCCATCAGTGAGCTCCCTCGGGGAGACGAGCAGTACTTC.

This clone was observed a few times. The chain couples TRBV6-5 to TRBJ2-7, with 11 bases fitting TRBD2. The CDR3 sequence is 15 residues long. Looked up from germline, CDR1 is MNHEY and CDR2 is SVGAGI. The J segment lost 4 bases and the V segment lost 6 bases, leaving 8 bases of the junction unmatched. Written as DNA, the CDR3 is TGTGCCAGCAGAGCGACGGGACTAGCGGATTACGAGCAGTACTTC. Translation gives CASRATGLADYEQYF.

The CDR3 sequence: CASSFKGANTEAFF. CDR3 sequence (DNA): TGTGCCAGCAGTTTTAAGGGGGCGAATACTGAAGCTTTCTTT. The V and J genes are TRBV27 and TRBJ1-1; TRBD1 agrees at 7 bases. The V gene's germline CDR1 is MNHEY and CDR2 SMNVEV (reference sequence). This CDR3 is built from 14 residues. V was clipped by 3 bases and J by 5 bases; unmatched bases: 6.

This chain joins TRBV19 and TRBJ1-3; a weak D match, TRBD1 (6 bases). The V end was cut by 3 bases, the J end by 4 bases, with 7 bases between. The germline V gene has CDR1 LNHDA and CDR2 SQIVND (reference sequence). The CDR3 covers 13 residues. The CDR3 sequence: CASSMGQGNTIYF. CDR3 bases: TGTGCCAGTAGTATGGGACAAGGAAACACCATATATTTT. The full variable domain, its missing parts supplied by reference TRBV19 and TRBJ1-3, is DGGITQSPKYLFRKEGQNVTLSCEQNLNHDAMYWYRQDPGQGLRLIYYSQIVNDFQKGDIAEGYSVSREKKESFPLTVTSAQKNPTAFYLCASSMGQGNTIYFGEGSWLTVV.

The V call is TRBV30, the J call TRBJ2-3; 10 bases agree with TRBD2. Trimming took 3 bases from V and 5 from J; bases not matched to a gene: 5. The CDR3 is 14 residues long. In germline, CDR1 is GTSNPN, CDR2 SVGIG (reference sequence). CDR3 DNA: TGTGCCTGGAGACTAGCGGGATTTGGAGATACGCAGTATTTT. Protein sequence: CAWRLAGFGDTQYF.

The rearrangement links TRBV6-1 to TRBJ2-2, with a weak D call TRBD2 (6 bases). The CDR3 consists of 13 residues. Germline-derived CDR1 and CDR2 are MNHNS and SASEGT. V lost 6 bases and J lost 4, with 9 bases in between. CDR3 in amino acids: CASRPGVTGELFF. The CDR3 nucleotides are TGTGCCAGCAGACCGGGGGTCACCGGGGAGCTGTTTTTT.

CDR3 sequence (DNA): TGTGCCAGCAGCTTTGCGGGGAGCCTCGACAAGTATTTT. Translated, it gives CASSFAGSLDKYF. The V and J genes are TRBV5-4 and TRBJ2-3, with D possibly being TRBD2 (6 bases). The germline V gene encodes CDR1 SGHNT and CDR2 YYREEE (reference sequence). V was pared by 2 bases and J by 13 bases, with 17 bases between. This CDR3 contains 13 residues.

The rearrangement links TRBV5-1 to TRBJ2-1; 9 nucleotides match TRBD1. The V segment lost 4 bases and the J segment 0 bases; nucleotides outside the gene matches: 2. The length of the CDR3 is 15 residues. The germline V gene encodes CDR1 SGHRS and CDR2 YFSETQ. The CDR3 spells CASSQTGGSYNEQFF. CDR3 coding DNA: TGCGCCAGCAGCCAGACAGGGGGCTCCTACAATGAGCAGTTCTTC.

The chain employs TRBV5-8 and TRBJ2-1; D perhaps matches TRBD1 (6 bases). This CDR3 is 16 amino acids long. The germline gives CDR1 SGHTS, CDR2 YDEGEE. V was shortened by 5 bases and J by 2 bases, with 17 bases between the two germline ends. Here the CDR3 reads CASRQDTKGAYNEQFF. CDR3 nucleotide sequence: TGTGCCAGCAGACAAGACACAAAGGGGGCCTACAATGAGCAGTTCTTC.

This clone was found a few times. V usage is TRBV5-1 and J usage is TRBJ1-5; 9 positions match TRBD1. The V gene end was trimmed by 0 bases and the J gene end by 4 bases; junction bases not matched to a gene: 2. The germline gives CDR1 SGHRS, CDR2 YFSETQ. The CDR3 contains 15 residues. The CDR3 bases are TGCGCCAGCAGCTTGGGGACAGGGGAAAATCAGCCCCAGCATTTT. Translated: CASSLGTGENQPQHF.

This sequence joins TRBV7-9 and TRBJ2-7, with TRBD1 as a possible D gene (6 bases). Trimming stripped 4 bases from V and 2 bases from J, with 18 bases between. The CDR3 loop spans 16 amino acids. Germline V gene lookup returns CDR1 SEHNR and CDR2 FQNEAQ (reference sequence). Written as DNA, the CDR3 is TGTGCCAGCAGCTCAGTCCCGACAGGAGCTGCCTACGAGCAGTACTTC. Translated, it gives CASSSVPTGAAYEQYF.

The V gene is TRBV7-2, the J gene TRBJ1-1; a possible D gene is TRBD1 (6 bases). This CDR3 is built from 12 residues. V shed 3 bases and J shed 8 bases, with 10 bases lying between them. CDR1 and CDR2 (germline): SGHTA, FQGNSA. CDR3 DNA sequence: TGTGCCAGCAGCTTCTGGACAGAAGAAGCTTTCTTT. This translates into CASSFWTEEAFF.

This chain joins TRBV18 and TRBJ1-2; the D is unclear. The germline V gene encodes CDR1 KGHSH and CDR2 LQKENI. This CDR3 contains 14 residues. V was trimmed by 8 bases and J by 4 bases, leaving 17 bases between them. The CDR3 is CASRNKAGVYGYTF. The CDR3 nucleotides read TGTGCCAGCCGAAATAAAGCAGGTGTCTATGGCTACACCTTC.

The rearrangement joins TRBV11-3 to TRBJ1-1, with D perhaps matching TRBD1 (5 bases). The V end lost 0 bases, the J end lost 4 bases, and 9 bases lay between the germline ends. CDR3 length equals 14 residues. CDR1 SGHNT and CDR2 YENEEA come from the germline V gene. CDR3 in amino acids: CASSLEARGTEAFF. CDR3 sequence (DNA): TGTGCCAGCAGCTTAGAAGCTAGGGGCACTGAAGCTTTCTTT.

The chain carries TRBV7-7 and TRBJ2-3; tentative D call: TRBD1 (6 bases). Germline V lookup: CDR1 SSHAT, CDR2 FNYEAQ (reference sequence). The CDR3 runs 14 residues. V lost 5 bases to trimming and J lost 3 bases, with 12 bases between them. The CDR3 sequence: CASSPDTGTDTQYF. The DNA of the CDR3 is TGTGCCAGCAGCCCGGACACAGGGACAGATACGCAGTATTTT.

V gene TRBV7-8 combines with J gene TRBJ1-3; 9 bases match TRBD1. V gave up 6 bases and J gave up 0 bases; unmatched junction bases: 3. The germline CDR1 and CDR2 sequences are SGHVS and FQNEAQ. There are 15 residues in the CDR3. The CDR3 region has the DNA TGTGCCAGCAGTAGGACAGGGGACTCTGGAAACACCATATATTTT. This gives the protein CASSRTGDSGNTIYF.

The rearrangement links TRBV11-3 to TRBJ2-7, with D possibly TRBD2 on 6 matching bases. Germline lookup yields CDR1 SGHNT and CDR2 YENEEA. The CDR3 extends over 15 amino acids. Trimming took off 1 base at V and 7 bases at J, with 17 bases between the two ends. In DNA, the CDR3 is TGTGCCAGCAGCTTAGGGCAGGTAACGGGAGAGGAGCAGTACTTC. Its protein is CASSLGQVTGEEQYF.

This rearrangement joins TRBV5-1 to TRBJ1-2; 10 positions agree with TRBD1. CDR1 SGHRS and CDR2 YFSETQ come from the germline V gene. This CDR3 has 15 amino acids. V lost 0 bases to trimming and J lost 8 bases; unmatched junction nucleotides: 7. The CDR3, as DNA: TGCGCCAGCAGCTTGGGGGACAGGGGATCAGTGGGCTACACCTTC. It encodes CASSLGDRGSVGYTF.

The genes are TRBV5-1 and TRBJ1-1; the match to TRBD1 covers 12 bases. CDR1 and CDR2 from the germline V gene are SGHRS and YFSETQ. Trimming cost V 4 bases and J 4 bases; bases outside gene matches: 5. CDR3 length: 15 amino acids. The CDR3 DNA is TGCGCCAGCAGCGCCGGGACAGGGGGCTTCACTGAAGCTTTCTTT. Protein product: CASSAGTGGFTEAFF.

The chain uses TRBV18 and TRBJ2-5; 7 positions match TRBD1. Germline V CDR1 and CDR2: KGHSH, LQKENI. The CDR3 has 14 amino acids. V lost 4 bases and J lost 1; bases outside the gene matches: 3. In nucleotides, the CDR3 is TGTGCCAGCTCACAACAGGGGTTCCAAGAGACCCAGTACTTC. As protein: CASSQQGFQETQYF.

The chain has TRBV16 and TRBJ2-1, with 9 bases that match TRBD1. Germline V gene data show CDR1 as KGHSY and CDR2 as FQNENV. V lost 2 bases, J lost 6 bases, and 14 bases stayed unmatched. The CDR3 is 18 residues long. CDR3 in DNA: TGTGCCAGCAGCCAAGGCCCTCCCTGGGACAGGGTGTTCAATGAGCAGTTCTTC. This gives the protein CASSQGPPWDRVFNEQFF.

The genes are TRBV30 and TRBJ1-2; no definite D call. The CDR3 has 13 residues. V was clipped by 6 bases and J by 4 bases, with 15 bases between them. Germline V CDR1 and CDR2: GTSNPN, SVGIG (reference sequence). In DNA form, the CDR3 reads TGTGCCTGCCCTAGACCGGTTCTCTATGGCTACACCTTC. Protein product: CACPRPVLYGYTF.

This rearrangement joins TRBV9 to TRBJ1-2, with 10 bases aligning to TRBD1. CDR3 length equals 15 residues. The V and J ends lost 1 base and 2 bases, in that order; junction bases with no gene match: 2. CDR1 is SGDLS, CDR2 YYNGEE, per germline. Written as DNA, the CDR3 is TGTGCCAGCAGCGTACGGGACAGGGGAAACTATGGCTACACCTTC. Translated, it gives CASSVRDRGNYGYTF.

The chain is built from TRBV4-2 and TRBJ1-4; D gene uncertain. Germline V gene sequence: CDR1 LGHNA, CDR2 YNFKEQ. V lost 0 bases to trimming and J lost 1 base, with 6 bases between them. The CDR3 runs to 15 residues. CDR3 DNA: TGTGCCAGCAGCCAAGAAGGCGGAACTAATGAAAAACTGTTTTTT. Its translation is CASSQEGGTNEKLFF.

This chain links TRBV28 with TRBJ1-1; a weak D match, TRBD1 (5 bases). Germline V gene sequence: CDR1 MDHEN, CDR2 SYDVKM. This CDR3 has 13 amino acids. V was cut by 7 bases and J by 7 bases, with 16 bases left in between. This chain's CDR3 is CASINYSGGEAFF. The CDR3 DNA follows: TGTGCCAGCATAAATTACTCGGGGGGTGAAGCTTTCTTT.